The clone carrying this T cell receptor (beta chain) was recorded at least ten times. The data originate from a study of regulatory T cells in long-lasting Graves disease. Time point of the sample: newly diagnosed GD, antithyroid drugs for less than 3 months. Generation of the TCR library employed RNA extracted from PBMCs. Both iRepertoire HTBI primers and Arm-PCR of CDR3 regions were used to build the TCR beta libraries. In the original workflow: Looking across samples, the authors found 55 to 80 TRBV and 12 to 15 TRBJ segments. TCRdb itself ran the multiplex PCR reads through MiXCR, one entry per CDR3 protein. TCRdb's processing, not the authors', yielded these V and J calls. The sample contains 530,000 or so distinct CDR3 sequences, roughly 13% of which appear only once. V shed 8 bases and J shed 1 base, with 7 bases lying between them. CDR3 size: 12 residues. Germline V lookup: CDR1 SNHLY, CDR2 FYNNEI.

This sample also appeared in a second study, on T cells in Graves' hyperthyroidism and ophthalmopathy. That paper adds: Absence of ophthalmopathy progression within 18 months defined stable Graves' hyperthyroidism. Aged 18 to 65, the patients had hyperthyroidism that was newly diagnosed and had lasted under 2 months. A model of 13 V-J pairs discriminated ophthalmopathy from stable hyperthyroidism.

This specimen consisted of peripheral blood mononuclear cells (PBMCs), obtained at new diagnosis, from a patient treated with antithyroid drugs. The TCR was taken from a man aged 25-45 years with Graves disease. This rearrangement joins TRBV2 to TRBJ2-3; possibly TRBD1 for D (6 bases). CDR3 sequence (DNA): TGTGCCAGCGGGGGCCGCACAGATACGCAGTATTTT. Protein product: CASGGRTDTQYF.